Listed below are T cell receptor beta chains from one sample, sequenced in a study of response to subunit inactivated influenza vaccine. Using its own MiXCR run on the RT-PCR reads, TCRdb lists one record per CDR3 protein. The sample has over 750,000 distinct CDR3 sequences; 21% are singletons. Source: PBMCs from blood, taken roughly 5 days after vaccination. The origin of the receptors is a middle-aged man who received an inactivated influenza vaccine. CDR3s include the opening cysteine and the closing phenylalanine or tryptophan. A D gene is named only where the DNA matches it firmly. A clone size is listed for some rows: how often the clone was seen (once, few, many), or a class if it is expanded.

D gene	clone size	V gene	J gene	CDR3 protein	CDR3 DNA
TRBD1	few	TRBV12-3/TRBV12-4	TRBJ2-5	CASSPGTGSRETQYF	TGTGCCAGCAGCCCCGGGACAGGGAGTAGAGAGACCCAGTACTTC
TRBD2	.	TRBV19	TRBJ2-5	CASSFDEAGAQETQYF	TGTGCCAGTAGCTTTGACGAAGCGGGAGCACAAGAGACCCAGTACTTC
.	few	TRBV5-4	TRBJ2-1	CASSLRGSDNEQFF	TGTGCCAGCAGCTTGAGGGGGTCCGACAATGAGCAGTTCTTC
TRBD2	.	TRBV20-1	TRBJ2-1	CSARPYSGRETRFSYNEQFF	TGCAGTGCTAGGCCCTATAGCGGGAGGGAAACCCGATTTTCTTACAATGAGCAGTTCTTC
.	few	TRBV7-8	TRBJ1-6	CASSLGTKTGINSPLHF	TGTGCCAGCAGCTTGGGCACGAAGACAGGAATTAATTCACCCCTCCACTTT
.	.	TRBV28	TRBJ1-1	CASNEGRDEAFF	TGTGCCAGCAACGAGGGGCGAGATGAAGCTTTCTTT
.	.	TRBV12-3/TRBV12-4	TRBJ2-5	CASRTEQETQYF	TGTGCCAGCAGGACAGAACAAGAGACCCAGTACTTC
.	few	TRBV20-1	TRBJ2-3	CSASNTDTQYF	TGCAGTGCCAGTAACACAGATACGCAGTATTTT
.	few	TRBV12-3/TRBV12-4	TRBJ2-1	CASSSPGGIGNEQFF	TGTGCCAGCAGTTCCCCAGGAGGGATCGGCAATGAGCAGTTCTTC
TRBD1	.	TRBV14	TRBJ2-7	CASSRGTGANYEQYF	TGTGCCAGCAGCCGAGGGACAGGGGCGAACTACGAGCAGTACTTC
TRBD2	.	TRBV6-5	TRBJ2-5	CASSYGLAGGQETQYF	TGTGCCAGCAGTTACGGGCTAGCGGGGGGTCAAGAGACCCAGTACTTC
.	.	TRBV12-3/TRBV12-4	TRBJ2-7	CASSAGPIKGYEQYF	TGTGCCAGCAGTGCGGGCCCGATAAAGGGGTACGAGCAGTACTTC